The rows below give T cell receptor beta chains drawn from one sample of a study of blood T cell repertoires in COVID-19. Assay used: immunoSEQ multiplex PCR; TCRdb lists only in-frame clones, some missing. The repertoire includes a few hundred thousand clones, about 87% of them detected once, and 1% to 1.5% sits in the top ten. The material sequenced was PBMCs or T cells enriched from blood (not recorded which). All receptors come from a woman in her forties with acute COVID-19. Each CDR3 is given with its conserved first and last residue. D genes are given only for firm matches.

TRBD1	TRBV3-1/TRBV3-2	TRBJ1-3	TGTGCCGCGGGGACAGGGGGTGGAAACACCATATATTTT	CAAGTGGGNTIYF
-	TRBV7-9	TRBJ2-5	TGTGCCAGCAGCTTAGTGCAGGGTAGTGCAGAGACCCAGTACTTC	CASSLVQGSAETQYF
-	TRBV10-1	TRBJ2-3	TGCGCCAGCAGTGAGTCGCTAGAGGCCACAGATACGCAGTATTTT	CASSESLEATDTQYF
TRBD1	TRBV19	TRBJ1-4	TGTGCCAGTCAGGGGGGTCTCAATGAAAAACTGTTTTTT	CASQGGLNEKLFF
-	TRBV30	TRBJ1-2	TGTGCCTGGAGGGCTTTCGGGTTCAATGGCTACACCTTC	CAWRAFGFNGYTF
-	TRBV20-1	TRBJ2-7	TGCAGTGCTAGAGGGGGGGTCGAGCAGTACTTC	CSARGGVEQYF
-	TRBV28	TRBJ2-7	TGTGCCAGCGCCGGGACTCTTTCCTACGAGCAGTACTTC	CASAGTLSYEQYF
TRBD2	TRBV25-1	TRBJ2-2	TGTGCCAGCAGTGAAGGACTAGTAAACGGGGAGCTGTTTTTT	CASSEGLVNGELFF
-	TRBV5-5	TRBJ2-1	TGTGCCAGCAGCTTGGTACAGGGCCAGTTCTTC	CASSLVQGQFF
-	TRBV5-4	TRBJ2-1	TGTGCCAGCAGCTTGGCCGCGGGACTTAACAATGAGCAGTTCTTC	CASSLAAGLNNEQFF